This entry features one T cell receptor beta chain sequence. The data derive from a study of glioma-infiltrating T cells. There are 11 residues in the CDR3. Trimming took 10 bases from V and 6 from J, leaving 10 bases between them. In germline, CDR1 is WNHNN, CDR2 SYGVQD (reference sequence). The iRepertoire nested amplicon-rescue multiplex PCR amplified TCR alpha and beta CDR3s from RNA. TCRdb called the multiplex PCR reads again in MiXCR, with one record for every CDR3 protein. Of 400,000 or so distinct CDR3 sequences listed, less than 50% are singletons. The sequenced sample consisted of glioma tissue, nonneoplastic brain tissue, or PBMCs (not recorded which). This receptor was taken from a human donor with low-grade glioma or glioblastoma, undergoing nonglioma brain surgery, or in good health (not recorded which). V is TRBV10-1 and J is TRBJ2-1; D remains ambiguous. The CDR3 DNA is TGCGCCACCTTCTACATCAATGAGCAGTTCTTC. Translating it yields CATFYINEQFF.